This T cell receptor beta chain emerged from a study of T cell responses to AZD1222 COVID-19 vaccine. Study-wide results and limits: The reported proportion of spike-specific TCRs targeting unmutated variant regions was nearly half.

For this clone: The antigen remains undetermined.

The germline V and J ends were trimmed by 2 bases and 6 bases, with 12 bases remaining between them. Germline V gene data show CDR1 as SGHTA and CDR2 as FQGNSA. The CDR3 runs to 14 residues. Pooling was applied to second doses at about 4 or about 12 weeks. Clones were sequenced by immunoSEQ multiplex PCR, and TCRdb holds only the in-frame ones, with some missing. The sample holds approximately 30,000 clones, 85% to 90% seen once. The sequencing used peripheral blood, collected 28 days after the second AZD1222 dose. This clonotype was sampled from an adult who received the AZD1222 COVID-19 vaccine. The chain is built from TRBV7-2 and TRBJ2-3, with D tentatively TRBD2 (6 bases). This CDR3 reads CASSLRAGPDTQYF. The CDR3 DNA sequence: TGTGCCAGCAGCTTAAGGGCGGGGCCGGATACGCAGTATTTT.